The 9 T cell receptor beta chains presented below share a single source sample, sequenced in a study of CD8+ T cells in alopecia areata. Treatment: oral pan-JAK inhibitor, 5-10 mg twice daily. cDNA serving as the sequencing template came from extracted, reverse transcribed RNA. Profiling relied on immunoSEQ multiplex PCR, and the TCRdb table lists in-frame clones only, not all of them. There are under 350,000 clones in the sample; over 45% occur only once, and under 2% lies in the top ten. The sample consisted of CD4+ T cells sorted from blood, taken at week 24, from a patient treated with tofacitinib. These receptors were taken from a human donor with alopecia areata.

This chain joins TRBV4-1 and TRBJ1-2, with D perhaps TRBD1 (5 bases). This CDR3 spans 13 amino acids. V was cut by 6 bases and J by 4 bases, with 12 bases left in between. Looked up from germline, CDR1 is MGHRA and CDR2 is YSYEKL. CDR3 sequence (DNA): TGCGCCAGCAGGTCGGCAGGGCGCTATGGCTACACCTTC. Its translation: CASRSAGRYGYTF.

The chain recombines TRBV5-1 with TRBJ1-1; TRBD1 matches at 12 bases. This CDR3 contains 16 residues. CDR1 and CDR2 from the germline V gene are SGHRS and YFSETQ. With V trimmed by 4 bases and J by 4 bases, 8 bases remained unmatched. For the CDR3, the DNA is TGCGCCAGCAGCCCTGGGACAGGGGGCGATAGCACTGAAGCTTTCTTT. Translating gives CASSPGTGGDSTEAFF.

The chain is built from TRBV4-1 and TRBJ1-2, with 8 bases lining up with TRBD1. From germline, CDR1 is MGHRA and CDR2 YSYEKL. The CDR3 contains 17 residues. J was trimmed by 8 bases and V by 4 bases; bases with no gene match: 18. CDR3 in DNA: TGCGCCAGCAGCCCCCCTCCCCGACAGGGGCTCAGAGGGGGCTACACCTTC. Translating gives CASSPPPRQGLRGGYTF.

The CDR3 reads CASSLGQALNSPLHF. As DNA, the CDR3 is TGTGCCAGCAGCTTAGGGCAGGCGCTAAATTCACCCCTCCACTTT. The chain joins TRBV7-2 to TRBJ1-6; D remains ambiguous. The length of the CDR3 is 15 residues. The ends were cut back, 1 base at V and 7 bases at J, with 11 bases in the middle. Germline loops: CDR1 SGHTA, CDR2 FQGNSA.

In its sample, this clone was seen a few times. The CDR3 loop is CASKVPDSYEQYF. For the CDR3, the DNA is TGTGCCAGCAAGGTACCGGACTCCTACGAGCAGTACTTC. The rearrangement joins TRBV2 to TRBJ2-7; the D is unclear. The CDR3 extends over 13 amino acids. Looked up from germline, CDR1 is SNHLY and CDR2 is FYNNEI. Trimming took 7 bases from V and 0 from J, leaving 10 bases between them.

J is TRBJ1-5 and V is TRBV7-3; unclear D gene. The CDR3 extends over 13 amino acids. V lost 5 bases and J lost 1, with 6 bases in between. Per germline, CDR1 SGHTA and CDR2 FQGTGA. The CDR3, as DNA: TGTGCCAGCAGCCGCGGGAGCAATCAGCCCCAGCATTTT. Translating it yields CASSRGSNQPQHF. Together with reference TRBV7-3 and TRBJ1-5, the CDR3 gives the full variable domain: GAGVSQTPSNKVTEKGKYVELRCDPISGHTALYWYRQSLGQGPEFLIYFQGTGAADDSGLPNDRFFAVRPEGSVSTLKIQRTERGDSAVYLCASSRGSNQPQHFGDGTRLSIL.

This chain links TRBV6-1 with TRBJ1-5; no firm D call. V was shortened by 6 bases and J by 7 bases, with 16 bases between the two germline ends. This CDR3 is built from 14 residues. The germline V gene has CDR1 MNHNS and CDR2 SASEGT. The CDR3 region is CASSKAGFRQPQHF. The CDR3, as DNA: TGTGCCAGCAGCAAGGCGGGTTTTAGACAGCCCCAGCATTTT.

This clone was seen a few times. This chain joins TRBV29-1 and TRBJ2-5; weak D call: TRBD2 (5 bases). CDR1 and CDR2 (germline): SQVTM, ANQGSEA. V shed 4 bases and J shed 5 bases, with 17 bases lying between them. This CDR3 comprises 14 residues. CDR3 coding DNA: TGCAGCGTTGTTAGAAGGGCGACTAAGGAGACCCAGTACTTC. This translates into CSVVRRATKETQYF.

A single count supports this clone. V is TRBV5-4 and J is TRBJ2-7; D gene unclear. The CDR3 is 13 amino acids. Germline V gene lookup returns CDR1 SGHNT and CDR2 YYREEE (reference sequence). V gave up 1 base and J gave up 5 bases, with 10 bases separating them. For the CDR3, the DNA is TGTGCCAGCAGCTTGTTTGAACTGGACGAGCAGTACTTC. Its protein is CASSLFELDEQYF.